This T cell receptor (beta chain) was profiled in a study of T cell responses to AZD1222 COVID-19 vaccine. Overall study findings and caveats: Clonal diversity may have been underestimated in mostly white British donors.

J gave up 7 bases and V 6 bases, and 10 bases lay outside the gene matches. The CDR3 length is 15 residues. The germline V gene has CDR1 MNHEY and CDR2 SMNVEV (reference sequence). With respect to this clone: Its antigen is not known.

Here immunoSEQ multiplex PCR was the method, and the copy in TCRdb shows in-frame clones only, minus some. This sample yields 150,000 or so clones, of which about nine tenths are seen a single time; more than 1.3% belongs to the top ten. The V call is TRBV27, the J call TRBJ2-7, with 12 bases fitting TRBD2. The source material was peripheral blood, sampled on day 0 of AZD1222 vaccination. The clonotype comes from an adult in good health. For the CDR3, the DNA is TGTGCCAGCAGATTTCTAGCGGGGGGGCCGAATGAGCAGTACTTC. Its translation: CASRFLAGGPNEQYF.